This T cell receptor (beta chain) stems from a study of post-analysis software for immune sequencing data (dated by TCRdb to between 2014 and 2016). Regarding the research as a whole: Relapsing-remitting, secondary progressive and progressive-relapsing multiple sclerosis were recorded as disease courses, and subtype annotation was lacking for some patients. The patient repertoires were compared against 11 previously published healthy control repertoires obtained from donors aged about 6 to 26 years. A subset of samples was prepared in parallel using single-end sample barcoding, then pooled and co-amplified after Illumina adapter ligation. Broad study findings and their caveats: The multiple sclerosis patient group was slightly younger than the control group. Normalized Chao1 diversity was significantly lower in multiple sclerosis patients than controls, suggesting substantial peripheral T-cell clonal expansion. Direct clustering with F measure revealed strong co-clustering of samples prepared in the same batch, which led to a batch-effect correction. Patients showed significantly higher frequencies than controls for 4 or 5 TRBV segments, among them TRBV5-6, TRBV5-1 and TRBV20-1.

V is clipped by 3 bases and J by 4 bases, and the sequence between their germline boundaries is 13 bases long. The CDR3 spans 15 residues, from the cysteine through the phenylalanine. Just the 45-base CDR3 DNA is kept, in frame starting at base 1. The germline V gene (reference sequence) supplies CDR1 SEHNR and CDR2 FQNEAQ. This clonotype came up many times. This clone's antigen is unknown. The sample holds no much larger clone one base away, and base qualities are not on file. TCR beta repertoires were profiled from peripheral blood of 13 young patients with multiple sclerosis to demonstrate the VDJtools post-analysis software. The multiple sclerosis patients were children and adolescents ranging in age from roughly 6 to 15 years. Libraries were constructed by PCR. Sequencing instrument: Illumina HiSeq 2500. Unique molecular identifiers were incorporated into TCR beta cDNA libraries to reduce PCR and sequencing biases. Per 1 to 10 million input T cells, around 500,000 cDNA molecules were obtained, such that each molecule approximated one T cell. The patient libraries were prepared and sequenced with the same protocol used for the earlier healthy control dataset. Within a given batch, samples were prepared together, multiplexed and sequenced on the same HiSeq lane. The study's own analysis went as follows. Raw barcoded reads were processed with MIGEC, discarding single-read molecular identifier groups before consensus assembly and CDR3 extraction. Clonotype tables were post-analysed with VDJtools, normalizing diversity by down-sampling all datasets to the smallest sample size. To correct batch-related cross-sample contamination, repertoire overlap clustering matched CDR3 amino acid sequences but not nucleotide sequences. The public sequencing data were trimmed at Q25 with fastp and processed into clonotypes with MiXCR by TCRdb, which kept only in-frame beta chains. Each entry is one CDR3 protein sequence, shown with its most common DNA and genes. What appears here as the V and J calls and clone size reflects TCRdb's work, not the paper's. This sample comprises some 370,000 distinct CDR3 sequences, less than 40% of them detected only once. Of the sample, 10% to 15% is held by the ten largest clones.

The source material was blood. The chain is assembled from TRBV7-9 and TRBJ1-5, with the D gene not clear enough to name. The clonotype comes from a girl under 18 with multiple sclerosis. The nucleotide sequence is TGTGCCAGCAGCTTCTCCGACGAGCCTAATCAGCCCCAGCATTTT. It codes for CASSFSDEPNQPQHF.